The 21 T cell receptor beta chains below were found in one sample sequenced in a study of blood T cells in healthy people across ages. Then a second PCR, running roughly 7 to 11 cycles, was carried out with a sample-barcoded 5' primer and a J-beta primer mix. Via MiXCR, TCRdb re-called the 5' RACE reads, giving one row per CDR3 protein. This sample has approximately 850,000 distinct CDR3 sequences, with roughly 44% found just once. Sequences were obtained from blood. The source of these receptors is a man aged 55-75 years in good health.

The table lists this clonotype with a few counts. This chain uses TRBV20-1 with TRBJ2-1; D is unresolved. V was pared by 1 base and J by 8 bases, with 18 bases between. Looked up from germline, CDR1 is DFQATT and CDR2 is SNEGSKA (reference sequence). The CDR3 is 15 amino acids. DNA of the CDR3: TGCAGTGCTAGAGCTGGGGAACAGTCTTGGGATGAGCAGTTCTTC. It translates to CSARAGEQSWDEQFF.

This chain links TRBV12-3 or TRBV12-4 with TRBJ1-2; D is possibly TRBD1 (6 bases). V was trimmed by 5 bases and J by 1 base, leaving 14 bases between them. This CDR3 has 15 amino acids. For the CDR3, the DNA is TGTGCCAGCAGTCCCGGGACACCCCATAACTATGGCTACACCTTC. Protein: CASSPGTPHNYGYTF.

This chain links TRBV27 with TRBJ1-6; 7 nucleotides align to TRBD1. Germline values: CDR1 MNHEY, CDR2 SMNVEV (reference sequence). V trimming: 7 bases; J trimming: 9 bases; junction bases outside the gene matches: 6. The CDR3 runs 13 residues. CDR3 sequence: CASKIGTASPLHF. CDR3 bases: TGTGCCAGCAAAATAGGGACAGCTTCACCCCTCCACTTT.

Of note for this clonotype: This may be a read error, as it is one base from a much larger clone. This chain connects TRBV9 to TRBJ2-3, with a possible D match to TRBD2 (6 bases). The germline V gene encodes CDR1 SGDLS and CDR2 YYNGEE. The CDR3 extends over 14 amino acids. Trimming stripped 0 bases from V and 2 bases from J, with 7 bases between. CDR3: CASSVAGDTDTQYF. The DNA of the CDR3 is TGTGCCAGCAGCGTAGCGGGGGACACAGATACGCAGTATTTT.

The genes are TRBV4-3 and TRBJ2-2; perhaps TRBD1 as D (6 bases). The CDR3 length is 17 residues. Trimming stripped 2 bases from V and 3 bases from J, with 16 bases between. Germline V CDR1 and CDR2: LGHNA, YSLEER. The chain's CDR3 is CASSQLNYGGYTGELFF. In DNA form, the CDR3 reads TGCGCCAGCAGCCAACTAAACTATGGGGGCTACACCGGGGAGCTGTTTTTT.

This sequence joins TRBV6-2 or TRBV6-3 and TRBJ2-7; D not resolved. The CDR3 consists of 13 residues. The germline CDR1 and CDR2 sequences are MNHEY and SVGEGT. The V gene lost 8 bases and the J gene lost 0 bases, with 11 bases spanning the gap. Written as DNA, the CDR3 is TGTGCCAGCGAAAGCGCCTACTCCTACGAGCAGTACTTC. Protein sequence: CASESAYSYEQYF.

This clonotype was observed a few times. The rearrangement joins TRBV10-3 to TRBJ2-7; D call uncertain. Germline-derived CDR1 and CDR2 are ENHRY and SYGVKD. V dropped 8 bases and J dropped 1 base, with 15 bases sitting between them. The CDR3 is made up of 14 amino acids. The CDR3 DNA reads as TGTGCCATCTCCCCCCGGGCCGAGTCCTACGAGCAGTACTTC. This encodes CAISPRAESYEQYF.

The chain is built from TRBV27 and TRBJ1-2, with 8 bases aligning to TRBD1. V trimming: 4 bases; J trimming: 4 bases; junction bases outside the gene matches: 8. CDR3 size: 15 residues. Germline V gene lookup returns CDR1 MNHEY and CDR2 SMNVEV (reference sequence). CDR3 nucleotide sequence: TGTGCCAGCAGTTCGACAGGGGCGGGGAGCTATGGCTACACCTTC. This codes for CASSSTGAGSYGYTF.

The CDR3 is CASSLIAGVTDTQYF. The CDR3 DNA follows: TGTGCCAGCAGCTTAATAGCGGGGGTCACAGATACGCAGTATTTT. The rearrangement joins TRBV7-2 to TRBJ2-3; 9 bases map to TRBD2. The CDR3 contains 15 residues. The germline CDR1 and CDR2 sequences are SGHTA and FQGNSA. After removal of 2 bases from V and 2 bases from J, the junction contained 2 bases not matched to a gene. The variable domain in full, with the rest retrieved from reference TRBV7-2 and TRBJ2-3, is GAGVSQSPSNKVTEKGKDVELRCDPISGHTALYWYRQSLGQGLEFLIYFQGNSAPDKSGLPSDRFSAERTGGSVSTLTIQRTQQEDSAVYLCASSLIAGVTDTQYFGPGTRLTVL.

Of note for this clonotype: Its ends do not fully match the called genes, so a read error is possible. The chain joins TRBV4-1 to TRBJ2-1; D may be TRBD1 (6 bases). The germline V gene has CDR1 MGHRA and CDR2 YSYEKL. The CDR3 totals 15 residues. As DNA, the CDR3 is TGCGCCAGCAGCCAAGCGACAGGACCCTACAATGAGCAGCTCTTC. It yields the protein CASSQATGPYNEQLF.

The chain employs TRBV21-1 and TRBJ2-7; TRBD2, the D gene given by the table, was not confirmed from the DNA. The closer fit of TRBJ2-5 to the DNA end suggests the J call may be wrong. TRBV21-1 is labeled a pseudogene. This CDR3 spans 16 amino acids. Written as DNA, the CDR3 is TGTGCCAGCATTGCTCCGGGACTAGCGGGACTGGAGACCCAGTACTTC. This sequence encodes CASIAPGLAGLETQYF.

The genes are TRBV20-1 and TRBJ2-5; perhaps TRBD2 as D (6 bases). Germline V gives CDR1 DFQATT, CDR2 SNEGSKA (reference sequence). V lost 3 bases and J lost 2, with 13 bases in between. The CDR3 covers 14 residues. CDR3 DNA: TGCAGTGCTAGGGGTATAGCGGTTCAAGAGACCCAGTACTTC. It yields the protein CSARGIAVQETQYF.

This clonotype has a single count. The CDR3 loop reads CASSQNEVRATEAFF. For the CDR3, the DNA is TGCGCCAGCAGCCAGAATGAGGTCAGGGCCACTGAAGCTTTCTTT. V usage is TRBV4-3 and J usage is TRBJ1-1, with TRBD1 as a possible D gene (5 bases). V was pared by 3 bases and J by 4 bases, with 15 bases between. This CDR3 has 15 amino acids. From germline, CDR1 is LGHNA and CDR2 YSLEER.

This rearrangement joins TRBV4-1 to TRBJ2-7, with TRBD2 matching 9 bases. J was trimmed by 3 bases and V by 3 bases; bases with no gene match: 6. The CDR3 totals 15 residues. Germline V gene lookup returns CDR1 MGHRA and CDR2 YSYEKL. DNA of the CDR3: TGCGCCAGCAGCCACATCCTAGCGGGGCTCTACGAGCAGTACTTC. This codes for CASSHILAGLYEQYF.

This clonotype has a count of ten or more. This sequence joins TRBV5-1 and TRBJ2-3; possible D gene TRBD1, 8 bases. The CDR3 totals 13 residues. Looked up from germline, CDR1 is SGHRS and CDR2 is YFSETQ. With 0 bases removed from V and 9 bases from J, the gap between germline ends came to 11 bases. CDR3 sequence reads: CASSLEQGGTQYF. The CDR3 DNA sequence: TGCGCCAGCAGCTTGGAACAGGGGGGGACGCAGTATTTT.

In its sample, this clonotype was seen a few times. This chain uses TRBV20-1 with TRBJ2-5, with 9 positions matching TRBD2. The CDR3 consists of 14 residues. The V segment lost 3 bases and the J segment 5 bases; nucleotides outside the gene matches: 7. CDR1 is DFQATT, CDR2 SNEGSKA, per germline (reference sequence). The CDR3 sequence: CSARWASGVETQYF. For the CDR3, the DNA is TGCAGTGCTAGGTGGGCTAGCGGGGTGGAGACCCAGTACTTC.

There are a few counts of this clonotype. The V call is TRBV5-1, the J call TRBJ2-1; TRBD1 matches 7 bases. There are 17 residues in the CDR3. The J segment lost 0 bases and the V segment lost 2 bases, leaving 8 bases of the junction unmatched. Per germline, CDR1 SGHRS and CDR2 YFSETQ. CDR3 sequence reads: CASSLEGTASSYNEQFF. As DNA, the CDR3 is TGCGCCAGCAGCTTAGAAGGGACAGCCAGCTCCTACAATGAGCAGTTCTTC.

Only a few counts were recorded for this clonotype. The gene calls are TRBV20-1 and TRBJ1-2; perhaps TRBD1 as D (6 bases). Trimming pared 5 bases from V and 8 bases from J, leaving 15 bases between. Germline V lookup: CDR1 DFQATT, CDR2 SNEGSKA (reference sequence). This CDR3 region has 12 residues. DNA for the CDR3: TGCAGTGCTTCGACACAGGGCGGAGGCTACACCTTC. As protein: CSASTQGGGYTF.

Details on this clonotype: A junction boundary mismatches the germline segment, possibly from a read error. The chain recombines TRBV6-1 with TRBJ2-1, with 7 bases matching TRBD2. The CDR3 is 20 amino acids. CDR1 is MNHNS and CDR2 is SASEGT in the germline V gene. The CDR3 sequence is CASSPVTAFARTSSYDEQFF. In nucleotides, the CDR3 is TGTGCCAGCAGTCCGGTTACAGCTTTCGCTAGGACTAGTTCCTACGATGAGCAGTTCTTC.

By share of the sample, this clonotype is medium-sized. The V gene is TRBV5-1, the J gene TRBJ2-7; TRBD2 is a possible D gene (5 bases). CDR3 size: 12 residues. Trimming took off 7 bases at V and 4 bases at J, with 12 bases between the two ends. Germline V gives CDR1 SGHRS, CDR2 YFSETQ. CDR3 in DNA: TGCGCCAGCGCCAAATCGGGATACGAGCAGTACTTC. Translated, it gives CASAKSGYEQYF.

The CDR3 sequence is CASSESRGSGEQYF. In DNA form, the CDR3 reads TGCGCCAGCAGTGAGTCGCGGGGATCGGGCGAGCAGTACTTC. J is TRBJ2-7 and V is TRBV10-1; maybe TRBD2 (6 bases). The CDR3 length is 14 residues. CDR1 WNHNN and CDR2 SYGVQD come from the germline V gene (reference sequence). Trimming took off 0 bases at V and 6 bases at J, with 12 bases between the two ends.